The 32 T cell receptor beta chains given below trace back to one sample, sequenced in a study of blood T cell repertoires in COVID-19. Only in-frame clones appear in the TCRdb table, and some are missing; sequencing was by immunoSEQ multiplex PCR. The table has 150,000 to 200,000 clones, roughly 91% seen once. Sequences were obtained from peripheral blood. The receptors come from a man aged 18 to 29 with acute or convalescent COVID-19.

The rearrangement links TRBV11-2 to TRBJ1-3, with a possible D match to TRBD1 (5 bases). V dropped 0 bases and J dropped 1 base, with 16 bases sitting between them. The CDR3 sequence is 18 residues long. Germline V gene data show CDR1 as SGHAT and CDR2 as FQNNGV. The CDR3 here is CASSLERQLLTSGNTIYF. DNA for the CDR3: TGTGCCAGCAGCTTAGAGAGACAGCTCCTTACGTCTGGAAACACCATATATTTT.

The chain recombines TRBV6-6 with TRBJ2-3; 7 bases are shared with TRBD2. The CDR3 is 15 amino acids. V was pared by 8 bases and J by 2 bases, with 10 bases of the junction left unmatched. Looked up from germline, CDR1 is MNHNY and CDR2 is SVGAGI (reference sequence). Here the CDR3 reads CASGAPGGPTDTQYF. The CDR3 DNA is TGTGCCAGCGGTGCCCCGGGAGGCCCCACAGATACGCAGTATTTT.

The rearrangement uses TRBV27 and TRBJ1-2; 12 positions agree with TRBD1. After removal of 7 bases from V and 4 bases from J, the junction contained 7 bases not matched to a gene. Per the germline V gene, CDR1 is MNHEY and CDR2 is SMNVEV (reference sequence). This CDR3 has 15 residues. CDR3 sequence reads: CASMDGTGGSYGYTF. In DNA form, the CDR3 reads TGTGCCAGCATGGATGGGACAGGGGGCTCCTATGGCTACACCTTC.

V is TRBV7-2 and J is TRBJ2-6, with 8 bases lining up with TRBD1. This CDR3 region has 17 residues. Per germline, CDR1 SGHTA and CDR2 FQGNSA. With 4 bases clipped from V and 0 bases from J, the junction kept 5 bases outside the gene matches. CDR3 DNA: TGTGCCAGCAGCTCAAGGACAGGGAACTCTGGGGCCAACGTCCTGACTTTC. It translates to CASSSRTGNSGANVLTF.

V and J are TRBV4-1 and TRBJ1-4; D gene unclear. The germline V gene has CDR1 MGHRA and CDR2 YSYEKL. Deletions cut 2 bases from V and 0 bases from J, with 7 bases between. This CDR3 has 15 residues. The CDR3 spells CASSQSLTTNEKLFF. In DNA, the CDR3 is TGCGCCAGCAGCCAATCCTTAACAACTAATGAAAAACTGTTTTTT.

The chain carries TRBV27 and TRBJ1-2, with 7 nucleotides matching TRBD1. Germline CDR1 is MNHEY and CDR2 is SMNVEV (reference sequence). V shed 6 bases, J shed 6 bases, and the junction held 7 bases outside the gene matches. The CDR3 totals 13 residues. CDR3 in DNA: TGTGCCAGCAGGATGACAGGGTCCCATGGCTACACCTTC. Its protein is CASRMTGSHGYTF.

The chain joins TRBV7-9 to TRBJ1-5; 9 positions match TRBD1. With V trimmed by 2 bases and J by 6 bases, 8 bases remained unmatched. CDR3 length: 16 residues. Germline loops: CDR1 SEHNR, CDR2 FQNEAQ (reference sequence). Here the CDR3 reads CASSLSRDRVTQPQHF. The CDR3 region has the DNA TGTGCCAGCAGCTTAAGCCGGGACAGGGTCACTCAGCCCCAGCATTTT.

This rearrangement joins TRBV5-6 to TRBJ2-1; D may be TRBD1 (5 bases). Trimming took 2 bases from V and 1 from J, leaving 7 bases between them. Germline V gene lookup returns CDR1 SGHDT and CDR2 YYEEEE. The CDR3 spans 14 residues. The CDR3 reads CASSFRVSYNEQFF. In DNA form, the CDR3 reads TGTGCCAGCAGCTTCAGGGTGTCCTACAATGAGCAGTTCTTC.

The chain is built from TRBV29-1 and TRBJ2-1, with D uncertain. Germline values: CDR1 SQVTM, CDR2 ANQGSEA. This CDR3 is 11 amino acids long. Trimming shortened V by 8 bases and J by 4 bases, and 9 bases separated the two germline ends. CDR3 sequence (DNA): TGCAGCCCTCTCCTTTACAATGAGCAGTTCTTC. Encoded protein: CSPLLYNEQFF.

The chain carries TRBV19 and TRBJ2-7, with D possibly matching TRBD2 (6 bases). The CDR3 length is 12 residues. Germline CDR1 is LNHDA and CDR2 is SQIVND (reference sequence). Trimming took off 11 bases at V and 2 bases at J, with 13 bases between the two ends. The CDR3 DNA reads as TGTGCCGCAGGTAGCGGTACCTACGAGCAGTACTTC. This gives the protein CAAGSGTYEQYF.

The chain couples TRBV7-9 to TRBJ1-2; D possibly corresponds to TRBD1 (5 bases). The germline V gene encodes CDR1 SEHNR and CDR2 FQNEAQ (reference sequence). The CDR3 is 15 residues long. With 1 base removed from V and 4 bases from J, the gap between germline ends came to 13 bases. The CDR3 region has the DNA TGTGCCAGCAGCTTAGAGGAGGGGTTCCTCTATGGCTACACCTTC. This sequence encodes CASSLEEGFLYGYTF.

This clone has more than one count but fewer than ten. V usage is TRBV12-3 or TRBV12-4 and J usage is TRBJ1-2, with 7 bases identical to TRBD1. There are 13 residues in the CDR3. The junction had 7 bases not matched to a gene; V was cut back by 7 bases and J by 5 bases. CDR3 residues: CASTRDSRYGYTF. In DNA form, the CDR3 reads TGTGCCAGCACCCGGGACAGTAGATATGGCTACACCTTC.

The rearrangement uses TRBV14 and TRBJ1-4; D ambiguous. The CDR3 contains 18 residues. Germline V gene data show CDR1 as SGHDN and CDR2 as FVKESK. Trimming removed 5 bases from V and 0 bases from J, with 19 bases in between. CDR3 nucleotides: TGTGCCAGCAGCGACCGCGGGCTAGGGCTTGCAACTAATGAAAAACTGTTTTTT. The encoded protein is CASSDRGLGLATNEKLFF.

This rearrangement joins TRBV30 to TRBJ2-2; 11 nucleotides match TRBD2. This CDR3 has 14 amino acids. V lost 3 bases and J lost 4; bases outside the gene matches: 1. Looked up from germline, CDR1 is GTSNPN and CDR2 is SVGIG (reference sequence). The CDR3 protein is CAWRLAGATGELFF. Written as DNA, the CDR3 is TGTGCCTGGAGACTAGCGGGAGCCACCGGGGAGCTGTTTTTT.

The chain combines TRBV27 with TRBJ2-3; 9 positions match TRBD1. There are 15 residues in the CDR3. V lost 6 bases to trimming and J lost 0 bases; unmatched junction nucleotides: 4. CDR1 and CDR2 (germline): MNHEY, SMNVEV (reference sequence). The CDR3: CASRAGTGSTDTQYF. The CDR3 region has the DNA TGTGCCAGCAGGGCCGGGACAGGGAGCACAGATACGCAGTATTTT.

This chain links TRBV27 with TRBJ1-4; D gene uncertain. The V gene lost 3 bases and the J gene lost 4 bases, with 15 bases spanning the gap. CDR1 and CDR2 (germline): MNHEY, SMNVEV (reference sequence). This CDR3 has 16 amino acids. The CDR3 loop reads CASSFLGGGINEKLFF. The CDR3 DNA reads as TGTGCCAGCAGTTTCTTGGGTGGAGGGATTAATGAAAAACTGTTTTTT.

Only one count was recorded for this clone. The chain carries TRBV30 and TRBJ1-6; 8 positions match TRBD1. The CDR3 loop spans 14 amino acids. The germline V gene encodes CDR1 GTSNPN and CDR2 SVGIG (reference sequence). V was clipped by 2 bases and J by 7 bases; unmatched bases: 4. CDR3 sequence: CAWSRDRRNSPLHF. CDR3 coding DNA: TGTGCCTGGAGTAGGGACAGGAGAAATTCACCCCTCCACTTT. The variable domain in full, with the rest retrieved from reference TRBV30 and TRBJ1-6, is SQTIHQWPATLVQPVGSPLSLECTVEGTSNPNLYWYRQAAGRGLQLLFYSVGIGQISSEVPQNLSASRPQDRQFILSSKKLLLSDSGFYLCAWSRDRRNSPLHFGNGTRLTVT.

This clone was picked up one time. The genes are TRBV11-2 and TRBJ2-7, with a possible D match to TRBD2 (6 bases). V lost 1 base and J 6 bases, leaving 10 bases between the germline ends. The CDR3 consists of 13 residues. Germline assignment: CDR1 SGHAT and CDR2 FQNNGV. The chain's CDR3 is CASSLGRGVEQYF. The DNA of the CDR3 is TGTGCCAGCAGCTTAGGGCGGGGAGTCGAGCAGTACTTC.

The genes are TRBV14 and TRBJ2-5, with D possibly being TRBD2 (5 bases). Germline V gene data show CDR1 as SGHDN and CDR2 as FVKESK. V was clipped by 4 bases and J by 0 bases, with 12 bases between them. This CDR3 is built from 15 residues. As DNA, the CDR3 is TGTGCCAGCAGCCTTTACGGGGAGTACCAAGAGACCCAGTACTTC. This encodes CASSLYGEYQETQYF.

The chain links TRBV6-1 to TRBJ2-7; D is unclear. Trimming removed 0 bases from V and 4 bases from J, with 10 bases in between. CDR3 length equals 14 residues. Looked up from germline, CDR1 is MNHNS and CDR2 is SASEGT. DNA for the CDR3: TGTGCCAGCAGTGAAGCGCACAGAGATTACGAGCAGTACTTC. Translating gives CASSEAHRDYEQYF.

This clone was counted only a few times. The chain recombines TRBV12-3 or TRBV12-4 with TRBJ1-1; D call uncertain. V was trimmed by 5 bases and J by 7 bases, leaving 14 bases between them. This CDR3 region has 13 residues. CDR3 sequence (DNA): TGTGCCAGCAGTCCGCAGGACTGGGATGAAGCTTTCTTT. Translated, it gives CASSPQDWDEAFF.

The V gene is TRBV11-3, the J gene TRBJ2-1; 10 positions match TRBD2. CDR3 length equals 15 residues. The trim removed 5 bases at V and 3 bases at J, leaving 4 bases unmatched. The V gene's germline CDR1 is SGHNT and CDR2 YENEEA. CDR3 loop: CASSPRTSGYNEQFF. The CDR3 DNA follows: TGTGCCAGCAGCCCTCGGACTAGCGGCTACAATGAGCAGTTCTTC.

This clone has more than one count but fewer than ten. The rearrangement links TRBV24-1 to TRBJ1-4; D is perhaps TRBD1 (6 bases). This CDR3 spans 17 amino acids. Between the trimmed V and J ends, which lost 0 bases and 8 bases, there was a span of 18 bases. The germline CDR1 and CDR2 sequences are KGHDR and SFDVKD. CDR3 in DNA: TGTGCCACCAGTGATTTGAAGGACAGAGGTTACGACGAAAAACTGTTTTTT. Its translation: CATSDLKDRGYDEKLFF.

The CDR3 sequence is CATSDNRSPNYGYTF. DNA for the CDR3: TGTGCCACCAGTGATAACAGGAGCCCTAACTATGGCTACACCTTC. The V call is TRBV24-1, the J call TRBJ1-2; D possibly corresponds to TRBD1 (5 bases). The ends were cut back, 3 bases at V and 0 bases at J, with 10 bases in the middle. Germline V gives CDR1 KGHDR, CDR2 SFDVKD. The length of the CDR3 is 15 residues.

This sequence joins TRBV9 and TRBJ2-7; TRBD2 matches at 11 bases. The CDR3 loop spans 17 amino acids. Germline loops: CDR1 SGDLS, CDR2 YYNGEE. V lost 3 bases to trimming and J lost 3 bases; unmatched junction nucleotides: 11. In nucleotides, the CDR3 is TGTGCCAGCAGCGCCGAAGGGGCTACTAGCGGGAGCTACGAGCAGTACTTC. Translating it yields CASSAEGATSGSYEQYF.

This chain links TRBV7-2 with TRBJ1-2; D is unclear. CDR3 length: 14 residues. Germline values: CDR1 SGHTA, CDR2 FQGNSA. V was clipped by 5 bases and J by 8 bases, with 18 bases between them. DNA of the CDR3: TGTGCCAGCAGCGCGGGCCTCCGGATGGAGGGCTACACCTTC. As protein: CASSAGLRMEGYTF.

On this clone: This sample includes further DNA sequences coding for the same CDR3. J is TRBJ1-2 and V is TRBV18; 9 positions match TRBD1. With 3 bases clipped from V and 4 bases from J, the junction kept 0 bases outside the gene matches. Germline CDR1 KGHSH, CDR2 LQKENI. CDR3 size: 13 residues. The DNA for the CDR3 is TGTGCCAGCTCACCGACAGGGGGCTATGGCTACACCTTC. It yields the protein CASSPTGGYGYTF.

The chain joins TRBV27 to TRBJ2-1; the D gene is possibly TRBD1 (6 bases). Trimming pared 8 bases from V and 9 bases from J, leaving 29 bases between. CDR3 length: 17 residues. Germline V gene sequence: CDR1 MNHEY, CDR2 SMNVEV (reference sequence). In DNA form, the CDR3 reads TGTGCCAGCCCCCTTCATCGGGGCATTGGGACAATTACTGAGCAGTTCTTC. Translating gives CASPLHRGIGTITEQFF.

This chain uses TRBV9 with TRBJ2-3; 9 bases agree with TRBD1. This CDR3 is 15 amino acids long. Germline CDR1 and CDR2: SGDLS and YYNGEE. V was pared by 5 bases and J by 3 bases, with 7 bases of the junction left unmatched. CDR3 region: CASRPPGQGTDTQYF. The DNA for the CDR3 is TGTGCCAGCAGGCCACCGGGACAGGGAACAGATACGCAGTATTTT. Variable domain in full (rest from reference TRBV9 and TRBJ2-3): DSGVTQTPKHLITATGQRVTLRCSPRSGDLSVYWYQQSLDQGLQFLIQYYNGEERAKGNILERFSAQQFPDLHSELNLSSLELGDSALYFCASRPPGQGTDTQYFGPGTRLTVL.

The gene calls are TRBV5-6 and TRBJ2-6; TRBD2 might be the D (5 bases). Trimming pared 6 bases from V and 0 bases from J, leaving 10 bases between. CDR1 and CDR2 (germline): SGHDT, YYEEEE. This CDR3 is 15 amino acids long. The CDR3 region has the DNA TGTGCCAGCAACGGGGTTAACTCTGGGGCCAACGTCCTGACTTTC. It encodes CASNGVNSGANVLTF.

The chain has TRBV5-1 and TRBJ2-5; 11 bases are shared with TRBD2. Per germline, CDR1 SGHRS and CDR2 YFSETQ. V trimming: 4 bases; J trimming: 5 bases; junction bases outside the gene matches: 13. CDR3 size: 17 residues. The DNA of the CDR3 is TGCGCCAGCAGCCCAGGGGGTCGACTAGCGGGGACTGAGACCCAGTACTTC. Protein product: CASSPGGRLAGTETQYF. Complete variable domain (other parts from reference TRBV5-1 and TRBJ2-5): KAGVTQTPRYLIKTRGQQVTLSCSPISGHRSVSWYQQTPGQGLQFLFEYFSETQRNKGNFPGRFSGRQFSNSRSEMNVSTLELGDSALYLCASSPGGRLAGTETQYFGPGTRLLVL.

V gene TRBV19 combines with J gene TRBJ1-6; perhaps TRBD1 as D (5 bases). V lost 3 bases to trimming and J lost 9 bases, with 21 bases between them. Germline CDR1 is LNHDA and CDR2 is SQIVND (reference sequence). The CDR3 runs to 17 residues. The DNA of the CDR3 is TGTGCCAGTAGTATTGGGGCCCCTTACCAGTGGGGTTCACCCCTCCACTTT. This sequence encodes CASSIGAPYQWGSPLHF.